The 32 T cell receptor beta chains presented below share a single source sample, sequenced in a study of cytomegalovirus exposure and HLA in healthy donors (dated by TCRdb to 2016 to 2017). Libraries were made using the immunoSEQ multiplex PCR assay. A mixture of 60 forward primers for TCR Vbeta segments and 13 reverse primers for TCR Jbeta segments was used in the multiplex PCR. TCRdb took this table from immuneACCESS and kept in-frame rearrangements with V and J called. Such tables lack part of the clones; where checked against another copy, unresolved V genes explain under half of the gap, and the rest is unexplained. The sample has some 120,000 clones on record. Of the sample, 2.2% falls within the top ten clones. The sequenced sample consisted of PBMCs. These receptor sequences come from a man aged 35 to 55 in good health and CMV-seronegative.

This chain links TRBV28 with TRBJ2-2; D is unresolved. Germline V CDR1 and CDR2: MDHEN, SYDVKM. The length of the CDR3 is 12 residues. V lost 5 bases and J lost 10, with 11 bases in between. Here the CDR3 reads CASSKDRLELFF. The DNA of the CDR3 is TGTGCCAGCAGTAAAGATCGGTTGGAGCTGTTTTTT. Based on the CDR3 plus reference TRBV28 and TRBJ2-2, the full variable domain is DVKVTQSSRYLVKRTGEKVFLECVQDMDHENMFWYRQDPGLGLRLIYFSYDVKMKEKGDIPEGYSVSREKKERFSLILESASTNQTSMYLCASSKDRLELFFGEGSRLTVL.

V and J are TRBV4-1 and TRBJ1-1; 8 bases match TRBD1. CDR3 length: 15 residues. Germline trimming cut 4 bases from V and 1 base from J; bases unmatched to any gene: 5. The germline gives CDR1 MGHRA, CDR2 YSYEKL. The CDR3 spells CASSRRQGPNTEAFF. CDR3 bases: TGCGCCAGCAGCCGCCGACAGGGGCCGAACACTGAAGCTTTCTTT.

The V call is TRBV7-9, the J call TRBJ2-3; D is possibly TRBD1 (5 bases). V lost 4 bases and J 0 bases, leaving 11 bases between the germline ends. The CDR3 extends over 15 amino acids. CDR1 and CDR2 (germline): SEHNR, FQNEAQ (reference sequence). The CDR3 sequence: CASSSTGSSTDTQYF. CDR3 coding DNA: TGTGCCAGCAGCTCTACAGGATCTAGCACAGATACGCAGTATTTT.

The CDR3 region has the DNA TGTGCCAGCAGCGCGGACAGGGGGATAATGAACACTGAAGCTTTCTTT. It encodes CASSADRGIMNTEAFF. The chain uses TRBV11-3 and TRBJ1-1; 10 nucleotides match TRBD1. CDR3 length equals 16 residues. Germline assignment: CDR1 SGHNT and CDR2 YENEEA. V gave up 5 bases and J gave up 0 bases; unmatched junction bases: 6.

The chain joins TRBV5-6 to TRBJ2-2; 12 positions match TRBD1. The CDR3 is 16 residues long. The germline gives CDR1 SGHDT, CDR2 YYEEEE. The J segment lost 6 bases and the V segment lost 6 bases, leaving 9 bases of the junction unmatched. Here the CDR3 reads CASTLLGQGAAGELFF. CDR3 sequence (DNA): TGTGCCAGCACCTTACTGGGACAGGGGGCGGCCGGGGAGCTGTTTTTT.

This chain connects TRBV5-4 to TRBJ2-1; TRBD2 agrees at 8 bases. CDR1 is SGHNT, CDR2 YYREEE, per germline (reference sequence). The junction had 5 bases not matched to a gene; V was cut back by 7 bases and J by 2 bases. The CDR3 contains 14 residues. For the CDR3, the DNA is TGTGCCAGCCCGGGAGGGCCGGCCTACAATGAGCAGTTCTTC. Protein: CASPGGPAYNEQFF.

The V and J genes are TRBV6-5 and TRBJ2-3; possibly TRBD1 for D (5 bases). The CDR3 sequence is 15 residues long. CDR1 and CDR2 (germline): MNHEY, SVGAGI. Trimming removed 7 bases from V and 3 bases from J, with 17 bases in between. CDR3 sequence reads: CASTYGQGVTDTQYF. The CDR3 DNA reads as TGTGCCAGCACCTACGGCCAGGGTGTTACAGATACGCAGTATTTT.

The chain employs TRBV28 and TRBJ2-7; weak D call: TRBD1 (5 bases). Germline values: CDR1 MDHEN, CDR2 SYDVKM. Trimming pared 6 bases from V and 3 bases from J, leaving 27 bases between. The CDR3 length is 18 residues. This CDR3 reads CASSPNPLGHQSSYEQYF. CDR3 DNA: TGTGCCAGCAGCCCAAATCCCTTAGGACATCAGTCCAGCTACGAGCAGTACTTC.

This chain links TRBV28 with TRBJ1-3, with D possibly matching TRBD1 (6 bases). CDR1 is MDHEN, CDR2 SYDVKM, per germline. V dropped 6 bases and J dropped 0 bases, with 15 bases sitting between them. The CDR3 extends over 16 amino acids. In DNA, the CDR3 is TGTGCCAGCAGAGCTGACAGGACGAGCTCTGGAAACACCATATATTTT. This sequence encodes CASRADRTSSGNTIYF. Based on the CDR3 plus reference TRBV28 and TRBJ1-3, the full variable domain is DVKVTQSSRYLVKRTGEKVFLECVQDMDHENMFWYRQDPGLGLRLIYFSYDVKMKEKGDIPEGYSVSREKKERFSLILESASTNQTSMYLCASRADRTSSGNTIYFGEGSWLTVV.

The chain recombines TRBV30 with TRBJ2-7; D might be TRBD1 (5 bases). The CDR3 is made up of 13 amino acids. Trimming left V 5 bases short and J 2 bases short, with 13 bases between. CDR1 is GTSNPN and CDR2 is SVGIG in the germline V gene (reference sequence). The CDR3 protein is CAWGAPGPYEQYF. CDR3 sequence (DNA): TGTGCCTGGGGGGCCCCAGGGCCCTACGAGCAGTACTTC.

This chain joins TRBV11-2 and TRBJ2-4, with D maybe TRBD2 (5 bases). Trimming removed 8 bases at V and 7 bases at J, with 12 bases between. The CDR3 extends over 12 amino acids. Per germline, CDR1 SGHAT and CDR2 FQNNGV. CDR3 coding DNA: TGTGCCAGCCGGAGGTCCCGGAACATTCAGTACTTC. Protein: CASRRSRNIQYF.

The rearrangement links TRBV7-9 to TRBJ1-5; 7 bases line up with TRBD1. The germline CDR1 and CDR2 sequences are SEHNR and FQNEAQ (reference sequence). V shed 5 bases, J shed 0 bases, and the junction held 13 bases outside the gene matches. This CDR3 has 18 residues. Here the CDR3 reads CASSRETGSVDSNQPQHF. In nucleotides, the CDR3 is TGTGCCAGCAGCCGAGAGACAGGGTCCGTGGATAGCAATCAGCCCCAGCATTTT.

The chain joins TRBV10-3 to TRBJ2-2, with D perhaps matching TRBD1 (5 bases). Trimming removed 2 bases from V and 2 bases from J, with 9 bases in between. The germline CDR1 and CDR2 sequences are ENHRY and SYGVKD. The CDR3 runs 15 residues. The CDR3 protein is CAISEIRTNTGELFF. The CDR3 region has the DNA TGTGCCATCAGTGAGATCCGGACAAACACCGGGGAGCTGTTTTTT.

This chain links TRBV30 with TRBJ1-5; weak D call: TRBD1 (6 bases). Germline lookup yields CDR1 GTSNPN and CDR2 SVGIG (reference sequence). V lost 3 bases and J 2 bases, leaving 14 bases between the germline ends. The CDR3 spans 15 residues. The CDR3 nucleotides read TGTGCCTGGAGGACAACAGGGTTTGGCAATCAGCCCCAGCATTTT. It is translated as CAWRTTGFGNQPQHF.

As concerns this clone: Compared with germline, one end of the junction differs, possibly owing to a read error. The V and J genes are TRBV29-1 and TRBJ2-1, with TRBD1 matching 9 bases. Germline loops: CDR1 SQVTM, CDR2 ANQGSEA. This CDR3 contains 10 residues. CDR3 sequence reads: CSVAGTGNLF. The DNA for the CDR3 is TGCAGCGTTGCCGGGACAGGGAACCTCTTC.

This chain connects TRBV5-4 to TRBJ2-3, with 16 bases that match TRBD2. Germline loops: CDR1 SGHNT, CDR2 YYREEE (reference sequence). The junction had 8 bases not matched to a gene; V was cut back by 5 bases and J by 5 bases. This CDR3 has 17 amino acids. The CDR3 region is CASSRGTSGREKDTQYF. Written as DNA, the CDR3 is TGTGCCAGCAGTAGAGGGACTAGCGGGAGGGAAAAAGATACGCAGTATTTT.

The V and J genes are TRBV30 and TRBJ2-7, with 9 bases lining up with TRBD2. The germline V gene has CDR1 GTSNPN and CDR2 SVGIG (reference sequence). This CDR3 contains 16 residues. V lost 2 bases and J lost 0; bases outside the gene matches: 8. CDR3 loop: CAWSPRTSASSYEQYF. Written as DNA, the CDR3 is TGTGCCTGGAGTCCTCGGACTAGCGCTAGCTCCTACGAGCAGTACTTC.

The rearrangement links TRBV5-5 to TRBJ2-7, with TRBD2 matching 7 bases. Germline loops: CDR1 SGHKS, CDR2 YYEKEE (reference sequence). The CDR3 runs to 16 residues. The trim removed 4 bases at V and 2 bases at J, leaving 12 bases unmatched. The chain's CDR3 is CASSQTGRGSPYEQYF. The CDR3 DNA follows: TGTGCCAGCAGCCAAACGGGGAGGGGATCTCCCTACGAGCAGTACTTC.

This chain uses TRBV27 with TRBJ1-4, with D possibly matching TRBD1 (5 bases). The CDR3 is made up of 15 amino acids. CDR1 and CDR2 (germline): MNHEY, SMNVEV (reference sequence). Trimming took 5 bases from V and 5 from J, leaving 15 bases between them. DNA of the CDR3: TGTGCCAGCAGTCCCCGCAGGGCGGTCAATGAAAAACTGTTTTTT. Translating gives CASSPRRAVNEKLFF.

V usage is TRBV5-4 and J usage is TRBJ2-7; D is possibly TRBD2 (6 bases). The CDR3 consists of 14 residues. From germline, CDR1 is SGHNT and CDR2 YYREEE (reference sequence). The V gene lost 0 bases and the J gene lost 4 bases, with 11 bases spanning the gap. CDR3 protein: CASSLAPAGYEQYF. CDR3 bases: TGTGCCAGCAGCTTGGCCCCGGCGGGGTACGAGCAGTACTTC. The full variable domain, completed using reference TRBV5-4 and TRBJ2-7, is ETGVTQSPTHLIKTRGQQVTLRCSSQSGHNTVSWYQQALGQGPQFIFQYYREEENGRGNFPPRFSGLQFPNYSSELNVNALELDDSALYLCASSLAPAGYEQYFGPGTRLTVT.

The J gene is TRBJ2-1, the V gene TRBV5-4; 10 nucleotides align to TRBD2. Germline V gene sequence: CDR1 SGHNT, CDR2 YYREEE (reference sequence). This CDR3 comprises 15 residues. V lost 4 bases to trimming and J lost 7 bases; unmatched junction nucleotides: 8. The CDR3 DNA sequence: TGTGCCAGCAGCGAACTAGCGGGAAGTATTAATGAGCAGTTCTTC. Its translation: CASSELAGSINEQFF.

The chain recombines TRBV10-1 with TRBJ2-2, with 8 bases that match TRBD1. Unmatched junction bases numbered 5, after V lost 5 bases and J lost 6 bases. This CDR3 is 14 amino acids long. Per the germline V gene, CDR1 is WNHNN and CDR2 is SYGVQD (reference sequence). Here the CDR3 reads CASSWTGSAGELFF. The CDR3 nucleotides are TGCGCCAGCAGTTGGACAGGGTCGGCCGGGGAGCTGTTTTTT.

V gene TRBV10-3 combines with J gene TRBJ2-5; 12 bases are shared with TRBD1. Germline assignment: CDR1 ENHRY and CDR2 SYGVKD. The CDR3 loop spans 12 amino acids. With 10 bases clipped from V and 11 bases from J, the junction kept 8 bases outside the gene matches. CDR3 amino acids: CATWDRGLEQYF. CDR3 DNA sequence: TGTGCCACCTGGGACAGGGGGCTTGAGCAGTACTTC.

V is TRBV2 and J is TRBJ1-2; D is ambiguous. V was shortened by 6 bases and J by 1 base, with 6 bases between the two germline ends. Germline V lookup: CDR1 SNHLY, CDR2 FYNNEI. This CDR3 is built from 12 residues. The CDR3 loop reads CASRGLNYGYTF. The DNA for the CDR3 is TGTGCCAGCAGAGGACTTAACTATGGCTACACCTTC.

The J gene is TRBJ2-2, the V gene TRBV19; TRBD1 might be the D (7 bases). The CDR3 sequence is 15 residues long. The ends were cut back, 6 bases at V and 3 bases at J, with 14 bases in the middle. Per germline, CDR1 LNHDA and CDR2 SQIVND (reference sequence). The CDR3 spells CASRAGQTYTGELFF. For the CDR3, the DNA is TGTGCCAGTAGGGCGGGACAGACCTACACCGGGGAGCTGTTTTTT.

The chain employs TRBV28 and TRBJ1-2; 7 bases line up with TRBD1. J was trimmed by 5 bases and V by 4 bases; bases with no gene match: 13. Germline loops: CDR1 MDHEN, CDR2 SYDVKM. This CDR3 is 16 amino acids long. CDR3 sequence (DNA): TGTGCCAGCAGTTCATCGTCCGGGACAGCTATTTATGGCTACACCTTC. Its protein product is CASSSSSGTAIYGYTF.

The rearrangement joins TRBV6-5 to TRBJ2-7; 7 bases line up with TRBD1. V was pared by 5 bases and J by 1 base, with 8 bases of the junction left unmatched. Germline-derived CDR1 and CDR2 are MNHEY and SVGAGI. The CDR3 has 15 amino acids. The CDR3 nucleotides read TGTGCCAGCAGTCAACCGGGACAGAAGTCCTACGAGCAGTACTTC. Its protein product is CASSQPGQKSYEQYF.

This chain connects TRBV15 to TRBJ2-3; 7 nucleotides align to TRBD1. CDR1 LNHNV and CDR2 YYDKDF come from the germline V gene (reference sequence). V trimming: 8 bases; J trimming: 0 bases; junction bases outside the gene matches: 5. CDR3 length equals 14 residues. CDR3 nucleotides: TGTGCCACCTGGACAGGCCTCAGCACAGATACGCAGTATTTT. Encoded protein: CATWTGLSTDTQYF.

This chain connects TRBV27 to TRBJ2-3; 10 nucleotides match TRBD2. The CDR3 sequence is 15 residues long. Per germline, CDR1 MNHEY and CDR2 SMNVEV (reference sequence). J gave up 12 bases and V 7 bases, and 16 bases lay outside the gene matches. The CDR3 is CASTDPSGSGRTQYF. The CDR3 coding sequence is TGTGCCAGCACCGATCCTTCCGGTAGCGGGAGGACTCAGTATTTT.

The V and J genes are TRBV27 and TRBJ2-5; 7 nucleotides line up with TRBD2. J lost 5 bases, V lost 1 base, and 1 base had no gene match. Germline-derived CDR1 and CDR2 are MNHEY and SMNVEV (reference sequence). The CDR3 contains 13 residues. The CDR3 nucleotides read TGTGCCAGCAGTTTATGGGGAGGGGAGACCCAGTACTTC. Translating gives CASSLWGGETQYF.

The CDR3 bases are TGTGCCAGCAGCGGGCTTCTAGCGGCATCCTACAATGAGCAGTTCTTC. Translation: CASSGLLAASYNEQFF. The rearrangement uses TRBV9 and TRBJ2-1, with 7 bases that match TRBD2. This CDR3 is 16 amino acids long. Unmatched junction bases numbered 7, after V lost 3 bases and J lost 1 base. Per the germline V gene, CDR1 is SGDLS and CDR2 is YYNGEE.

The rearrangement joins TRBV6-1 to TRBJ1-2, with D possibly TRBD1 on 6 matching bases. Germline assignment: CDR1 MNHNS and CDR2 SASEGT. Trimming removed 8 bases at V and 8 bases at J, with 12 bases between. This CDR3 contains 11 residues. The CDR3 sequence is CASRGAEGYTF. In DNA form, the CDR3 reads TGTGCCAGCCGGGGGGCCGAAGGCTACACCTTC.